This section outlines one TCR beta chain sequence together with its context. In its sample, this clone was seen once. The antigen this receptor binds is unknown. No per-base quality is available; no much larger clone lies one base away. Relative to germline, V is missing 6 bases and J is missing 8 bases, with 11 bases of the junction outside any gene match. CDR1 LNHDA and CDR2 SQIVND were looked up in the germline V gene (reference sequence). Spanning cysteine to phenylalanine, the CDR3 consists of 14 amino acids. Only CDR3 DNA remains: 42 bases, in frame from the first base. Participants in the prospective study were enrolled through a virtual design, were aged roughly 18 to 90 years, and lived in 24 United States geographic areas. In the prospective study, cohorts were assigned on the basis of participant-reported clinical history obtained from a screening survey and a study questionnaire. In the prospective study, whole blood, serum and a nasopharyngeal or oropharyngeal swab were collected from each participant by mobile phlebotomists. Participants in the prospective study had the option to provide additional blood draws and questionnaires over an approximately 2-month period. Before DNA extraction, prospective study blood samples were shipped either frozen or at room temperature.

The sample is drawn from a study of blood T cell repertoires in COVID-19 (dated by TCRdb to about 2020). Regarding the complete study: The collaborator samples originated in the United States, Italy and Spain and spanned the acute and convalescent phases of COVID-19. Samples were obtained from the ongoing ImmuneRACE study (first 160 participants) and from 1,254 subjects provided by 6 global collaborators. HLA class I and class II types, where available, came from metadata supplied by the sample provider rather than from assay-based typing. Deeply sampled blood TCRbeta repertoires from subjects exposed to, actively infected with, or recovered from COVID-19 were included in the dataset. The repertoires were made available in a free public database intended to serve as a resource for research on the immune response to SARS-CoV-2. A de-identified subject ID, COVID-19 status, age in years and sex were almost always included in the sample metadata. The prospective study material was composed of cDNA or gDNA derived from T cells, B-cell-depleted T cells, or PBMCs.

The full study reports these points: The amount of clinical and demographic metadata varied by source and participant and was provided uncurated.

The immunoSEQ Assay, a bias-controlled multiplex PCR, was used to amplify TCRbeta CDR3 regions from genomic DNA. The published analysis was carried out like this. The number of nucleated cells in each sample was estimated by amplification of reference gene primers within the assay. To quantify the absolute abundance of each unique TCRbeta CDR3 rearrangement, sequence reads were collapsed and filtered. Productive Simpson clonality was computed per sample as the square root of Simpson's diversity index over productive rearrangements. Drawn from immuneACCESS, this table holds only the in-frame rearrangements with V and J called that TCRdb kept. Clones are partly lost; checked studies trace under half to an unresolved V gene and leave the rest unexplained. V, J and clone size are those of that table, while D and trimming were read from the DNA. The sample yields roughly 260,000 clones; roughly nine tenths were counted once. 1.2% of the sample belongs to the ten largest clones.

The receptor was isolated from a human donor in a cohort exposed to, infected with or recovered from COVID-19 (not recorded which). The donor label of this sample is uncertain. Sequencing input: PBMCs or T cells enriched from blood (not recorded which). The sequence is built from TRBV19 and TRBJ1-2; 8 middle bases align to TRBD1. The CDR3 protein: CASSFDRGGWGYTF. The DNA reads TGTGCCAGTAGCTTCGACAGGGGAGGATGGGGCTACACCTTC.